This note documents a single T cell receptor (beta chain) sequence. This specimen comes from a study of blood T cell repertoires in COVID-19. Study-wide context: The study drew acute and convalescent COVID-19 samples from the United States, Italy and Spain. The analysed material was cDNA or gDNA that came from T cells, B-cell-depleted T cells, or PBMCs.

V was clipped by 2 bases and J by 6 bases, with 11 bases between them. This CDR3 contains 14 residues. Germline V gives CDR1 MNHEY, CDR2 SVGAGI. In the authors' methods: Amplification of reference gene primers was used by the study to estimate nucleated cell counts. Clones were sequenced by immunoSEQ multiplex PCR, and TCRdb holds only the in-frame ones, with some missing. V and J calls and clone size follow that table, whereas D and trimming were derived from the DNA. The data show roughly 170,000 clones, roughly nine tenths seen once. The sequence came from a man aged 70-80 years with active or convalescent COVID-19. The V call is TRBV6-5, the J call TRBJ1-5; D remains unclear. Sequenced sample: peripheral blood. The CDR3 reads CASSYGPRSQPQHF. The CDR3 DNA reads as TGTGCCAGCAGTTACGGCCCCCGGAGTCAGCCCCAGCATTTT.